A selection of T cell receptor beta chains follows, all from one sample in a study of blood T cell repertoires in COVID-19. The method was immunoSEQ multiplex PCR; TCRdb's version includes in-frame clones alone and lacks a portion of them. The sample holds about 250,000 clones; 85% to 90% are singletons and the top ten take about 1.5%. Sequencing was done on a sample of PBMCs or T cells enriched from blood (not recorded which). These receptors all stem from a woman in her 50s who had recovered from COVID-19. Both conserved end residues are part of each CDR3.

V gene: TRBV2; J gene: TRBJ1-2; CDR3 protein: CASSENRGGGYTF
V gene: TRBV11-3; J gene: TRBJ2-1; CDR3 protein: CASSHLSSGTEQFF
V gene: TRBV12-3/TRBV12-4; J gene: TRBJ1-3; CDR3 protein: CAVISGNTIYF
V gene: TRBV28; J gene: TRBJ2-7; CDR3 protein: CASSLSPGTGDSYEQYF
V gene: TRBV27; J gene: TRBJ1-1; CDR3 protein: CASSLTTPNTEAFF
V gene: TRBV2; J gene: TRBJ1-5; CDR3 protein: CASRATGYSNQPQHF
V gene: TRBV5-1; J gene: TRBJ1-4; CDR3 protein: CASGAGGNLNEKLFF
V gene: TRBV13; J gene: TRBJ1-6; CDR3 protein: CASRRGPGNSPLHF
V gene: TRBV3-1/TRBV3-2; J gene: TRBJ1-2; CDR3 protein: CASSPAGGQGVVGYTF
V gene: TRBV14; J gene: TRBJ2-1; CDR3 protein: CASSQDIAGVGFF
V gene: TRBV5-1; J gene: TRBJ1-5; CDR3 protein: CASSLEGASNQPQHF
V gene: TRBV19; J gene: TRBJ1-1; CDR3 protein: CASSIDGTALVNTEAFF
V gene: TRBV15; J gene: TRBJ1-5; CDR3 protein: CATSRANRRHQPQHF
V gene: TRBV3-1/TRBV3-2; J gene: TRBJ2-1; CDR3 protein: CASSQGLAGSGNEQFF
V gene: TRBV15; J gene: TRBJ2-3; CDR3 protein: CATSETGKPTDTQYF
V gene: TRBV7-9; J gene: TRBJ2-1; CDR3 protein: CASSPTSGASYNEQFF
V gene: TRBV28; J gene: TRBJ2-1; CDR3 protein: CAEARTRDNEQFF
V gene: TRBV27; J gene: TRBJ2-5; CDR3 protein: CASSHRDRGETQYF
V gene: TRBV18; J gene: TRBJ2-7; CDR3 protein: CASSPKREGRWEQYF
V gene: TRBV30; J gene: TRBJ1-2; CDR3 protein: CAWSAGALYGYTF
V gene: TRBV28; J gene: TRBJ1-1; CDR3 protein: CASRRGQGHTEAFF
V gene: TRBV7-9; J gene: TRBJ2-1; CDR3 protein: CAIWGLPNEQFF